Described below is a single TCR beta chain sequence and its context. The clone's antigen remains unknown. Base qualities are not recorded, but no much larger clone differs from it by a single base. This sample stems from a study of T-cell memory formation after mild COVID-19 (TCRdb year 2021). The study in broad terms: TCR sequence clusters from the two donors were largely donor specific. In two donors, T-cell clones that expanded and contracted after mild COVID-19 were tracked by sequencing TCRalpha and TCRbeta repertoires over time. The cohort comprised two young, previously healthy adult volunteers, one female and one male.

Taken from the germline V gene, the CDR1 and CDR2 loops are KGHDR and SFDVKD. Here V drops 1 base and J drops 1 base, and the junction holds 5 bases not matched to any gene. The CDR3 covers 16 residues, taking in both the cysteine and the phenylalanine. This entry keeps only the CDR3 DNA: 48 bases, framed from base 1. Ficoll-Paque density gradient centrifugation was the method used to isolate PBMCs. Data came from an Illumina NovaSeq 6000. TCRalpha and TCRbeta cDNA libraries were constructed by 5'RACE with constant-segment primers, with sample barcodes and unique molecular identifiers being introduced. Trizol reagent was used to extract RNA from every sample. Libraries were amplified in two PCR steps, with a second sample barcode and Illumina TruSeq adapters added in the second step. Sequencing of libraries was performed on an Illumina NovaSeq with 2 x 150 bp paired-end reads. Processing in the source paper ran as follows. The reads were demultiplexed and collapsed into UMI-guided consensus sequences using migec v1.2.7. Using mixcr v2.1.11, the UMI consensuses were aligned to TRA and TRB V and J templates and assembled into clonotypes. A clonotype was counted as expanded or contracted only if both edgeR and NoisET called the change significant, with noise models trained on biological replicates. For edgeR calls, the thresholds were a false discovery rate-adjusted p below 0.01 and a log2 fold-change of 1. As an exploratory analysis of dynamics, PCA with hierarchical clustering was applied to max-normalized trajectories of the 1000 most abundant clonotypes. Separately sequenced CD4+ and CD8+ repertoires were used to assign the CD4 or CD8 phenotype of responding clones. In-frame beta chains were kept once TCRdb had trimmed the public reads at Q25 with fastp and called clones with MiXCR. Rows merge per CDR3 protein into single entries with the most common DNA and genes. These V and J calls rely on TCRdb rather than the paper's analysis. Recorded for this sample are around 200,000 distinct CDR3 sequences; 27% of them occurred a single time. The ten largest clones represent 11% of the sample.

Results and caveats for the whole study, not just this receptor: Only a couple of mild cases were covered in the study, and larger cohorts including severe cases with pre-infection samples were considered necessary. SARS-CoV-2 specificity of the second-wave clones peaking on day 37 was not confirmed. The detection of some responding clones in pre-infection memory suggests that pre-existing cross-reactive memory T cells joined the SARS-CoV-2 response. Clones contracting from day 15 to 85 had balanced CD4/CD8 phenotypes, while a second wave expanding from day 15 to 37 was biased towards CD4+. Contracting CD4+ clones appeared mostly in the CM and EM memory subsets, whereas CD8+ clones were enriched in EMRA.

The origin of this receptor is an adult woman who had mild COVID-19 (a few samples of this study predate the infection). The sample titles of this study are shuffled in the database, so cell type and time point are left out; the donor was told from shared clones. Sequencing was performed on PBMCs or a T cell subset sorted from them (not recorded which). This chain joins TRBV24-1 to TRBJ2-5, and 7 junction bases match TRBD1. The CDR3 protein is CATSDFRGQIQETQYF. The sequenced DNA: TGTGCCACCAGTGATTTCCGGGGACAGATCCAAGAGACCCAGTACTTC.